This is a list of T cell receptor beta chains from one sample in a study of memory CD4+ T cells and cytomegalovirus serostatus. The protocol was immunoSEQ multiplex PCR, while the TCRdb copy is restricted to in-frame clones and leaves out a portion. Counted here are 50,000 to 65,000 clones, around four fifths occurring once; the ten biggest clones make up roughly 2%. The material sequenced was memory CD4+ T cells from blood. These receptors came from an adult in good health and CMV-seropositive. Both conserved end residues are part of each CDR3. D genes are given only for firm matches. Some rows have no size entry. The others give once, few or many, or a class for an expanded clone.

d_gene,j_gene,v_gene,abundance,CDR3nt,CDR3aa
TRBD1,TRBJ2-4,TRBV27,.,TGTGCCAGCAGTTCAACCCGACAGGGCCAATTCAAAAACATTCAGTACTTC,CASSSTRQGQFKNIQYF
.,TRBJ2-7,TRBV7-2,.,TGTGCCAGCAGCTTAGAGGGGGGGACAACCGAGCAGTACTTC,CASSLEGGTTEQYF
.,TRBJ1-4,TRBV25-1,.,TGTGCCAGCAGTGAAAGTGGGGGCGCAGAGGAAAAACTGTTTTTT,CASSESGGAEEKLFF
.,TRBJ1-2,TRBV19,.,TGTGCCAGTAGTATGAGGAGGCCGGTTAATAGAACCTTC,CASSMRRPVNRTF
TRBD1,TRBJ2-1,TRBV19,.,TGTGCCAGTAGGGGGGACAGGGGATCGTACAATGAGCAGTTCTTC,CASRGDRGSYNEQFF
TRBD1,TRBJ1-2,TRBV10-2,.,TGCGCCAGCAGTTCCACAGGGGACTATGGCTACACCTTC,CASSSTGDYGYTF
TRBD2,TRBJ2-5,TRBV27,once,TGTGCCAGCACAGCGGGAGGGCCAGGGGGGGAGACCCAGTACTTC,CASTAGGPGGETQYF
TRBD2,TRBJ2-1,TRBV5-4,once,TGTGCCAGCCATAATCGGACTAGCTCCTACAATGAGCAGTTCTTC,CASHNRTSSYNEQFF
.,TRBJ2-5,TRBV6-5,.,TGTGCCAGCAGTTACTCGCATCAGCCCGGCCCAGGGACCCAGTACTTC,CASSYSHQPGPGTQYF
TRBD2,TRBJ2-2,TRBV28,.,TGTGCCAGCAAAACCTCCCGGACTAGCGCGAGCCCGGGGACCGGGGAGCTGTTTTTT,CASKTSRTSASPGTGELFF
TRBD1,TRBJ2-4,TRBV30,.,TGTGCCTGGAGTCCGACAGGGGGCGGCATTCAGTACTTC,CAWSPTGGGIQYF
.,TRBJ1-6,TRBV6-5,few,TGTGCCAGCAGTTCCACCGACAGGCCGTTAAATTCACCCCTCCACTTT,CASSSTDRPLNSPLHF
TRBD2,TRBJ2-3,TRBV5-8,.,TGTGCCAGCAGCTTGGACGGCCTAGCGGGAACAGATACGCAGTATTTT,CASSLDGLAGTDTQYF
.,TRBJ1-1,TRBV21-1,.,TGTGCCAGCATCCGGAACACTGAAGCTTTCTTT,CASIRNTEAFF
.,TRBJ1-4,TRBV28,.,TGTGCCAGCAGGTCAACTAATGAAAAACTGTTTTTT,CASRSTNEKLFF
TRBD2,TRBJ2-1,TRBV5-1,once,TGCGCCAGCATGTGGGGGACTAGCGGGAGCTTCAATGAGCAGTTCTTC,CASMWGTSGSFNEQFF
TRBD1,TRBJ2-2,TRBV18,.,TGTGCCAGCTCTCCGGGACAGGGGGCGTCCGGGGAGCTGTTTTTT,CASSPGQGASGELFF
.,TRBJ1-2,TRBV7-8,.,TGTGCCAGCAGCCCGAGAGCCCCCTCACAGCCCCACATCTATGGCTACACCTTC,CASSPRAPSQPHIYGYTF
.,TRBJ1-5,TRBV15,few,TGTGCCACCAGCAGAGAAGGGGGGACCACGGGAGCTAATCGGCCCCAGCATTTT,CATSREGGTTGANRPQHF
.,TRBJ1-4,TRBV5-6,.,TGTGCCAGCAGGGTCCCAGGAGGCGCTAATGAAAAACTGTTTTTT,CASRVPGGANEKLFF